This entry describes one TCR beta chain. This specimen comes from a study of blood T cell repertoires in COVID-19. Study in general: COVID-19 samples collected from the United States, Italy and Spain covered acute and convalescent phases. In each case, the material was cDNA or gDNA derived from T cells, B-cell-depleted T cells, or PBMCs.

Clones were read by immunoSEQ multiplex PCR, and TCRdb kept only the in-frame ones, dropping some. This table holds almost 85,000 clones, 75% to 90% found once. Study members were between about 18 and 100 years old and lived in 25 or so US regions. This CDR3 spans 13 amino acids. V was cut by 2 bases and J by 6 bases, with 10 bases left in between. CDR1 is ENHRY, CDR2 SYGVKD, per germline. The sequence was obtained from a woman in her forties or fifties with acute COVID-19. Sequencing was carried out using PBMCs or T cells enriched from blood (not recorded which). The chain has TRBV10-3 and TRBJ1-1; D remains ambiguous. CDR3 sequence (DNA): TGTGCCATCAGTGAGCCGAGGGCCTCTGAAGCTTTCTTT. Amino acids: CAISEPRASEAFF.